This entry concerns a single TCR beta chain. At one boundary the junction diverges from the germline segment, which might be a read error. MiXCR was run by TCRdb on the 5' RACE reads, yielding one entry per CDR3 protein. The sample lists some 1,700,000 distinct CDR3 sequences, under 35% occurring once. The data were taken from a study of identical twins. Input material: cord blood. The source of this sequence is a newborn girl in good health.

CDR3 DNA sequence: TGTGCCGGCAGTGAGATCGGACTAGGGGGGTTAGGAGAGACCCAGTACTTC. It encodes CAGSEIGLGGLGETQYF. The rearrangement links TRBV6-1 to TRBJ2-5; a possible D gene is TRBD2 (7 bases). Germline assignment: CDR1 MNHNS and CDR2 SASEGT. The CDR3 has 17 amino acids.